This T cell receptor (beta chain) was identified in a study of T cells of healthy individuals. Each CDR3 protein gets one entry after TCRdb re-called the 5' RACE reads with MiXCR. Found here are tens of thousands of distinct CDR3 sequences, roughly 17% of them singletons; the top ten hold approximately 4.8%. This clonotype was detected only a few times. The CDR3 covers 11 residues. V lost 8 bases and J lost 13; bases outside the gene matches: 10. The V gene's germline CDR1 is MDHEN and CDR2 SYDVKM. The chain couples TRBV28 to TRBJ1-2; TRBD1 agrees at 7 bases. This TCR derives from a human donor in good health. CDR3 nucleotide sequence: TGTGCCAGCCAATGGAGGGGGCCTTTCACCTTC. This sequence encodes CASQWRGPFTF.